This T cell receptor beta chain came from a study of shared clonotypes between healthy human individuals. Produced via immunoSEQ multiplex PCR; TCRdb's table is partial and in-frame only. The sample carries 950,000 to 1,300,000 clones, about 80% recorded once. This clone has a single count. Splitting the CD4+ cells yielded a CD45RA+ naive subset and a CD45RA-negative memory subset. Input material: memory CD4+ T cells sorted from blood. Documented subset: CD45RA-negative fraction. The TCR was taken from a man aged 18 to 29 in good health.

The CDR3 loop is CASSERISYEQYF. The CDR3 DNA sequence: TGTGCCAGCAGTGAGCGGATCTCCTACGAGCAGTACTTC. V and J are TRBV2 and TRBJ2-7, with D uncertain. Trimming pared 3 bases from V and 0 bases from J, leaving 6 bases between. The length of the CDR3 is 13 residues. Germline V CDR1 and CDR2: SNHLY, FYNNEI.